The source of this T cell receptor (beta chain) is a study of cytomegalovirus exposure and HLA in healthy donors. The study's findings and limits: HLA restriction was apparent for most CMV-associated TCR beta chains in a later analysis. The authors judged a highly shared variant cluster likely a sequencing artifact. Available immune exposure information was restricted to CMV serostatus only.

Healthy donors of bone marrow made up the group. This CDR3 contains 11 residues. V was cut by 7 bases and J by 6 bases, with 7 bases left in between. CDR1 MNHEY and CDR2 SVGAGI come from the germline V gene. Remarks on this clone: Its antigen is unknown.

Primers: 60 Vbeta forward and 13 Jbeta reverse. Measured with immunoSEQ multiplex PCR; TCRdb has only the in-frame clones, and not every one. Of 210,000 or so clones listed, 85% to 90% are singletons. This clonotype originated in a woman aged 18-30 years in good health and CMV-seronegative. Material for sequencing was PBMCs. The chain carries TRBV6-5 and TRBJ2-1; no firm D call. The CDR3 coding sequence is TGTGCCAGCACCTTTCTCAATGAGCAGTTCTTC. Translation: CASTFLNEQFF.